This TCR beta chain came from a study of cytomegalovirus exposure and HLA in healthy donors. Study-wide points: A subsequent analysis found that TCR clusters from the first cohort also tended to co-occur in the roughly 120 validation repertoires, with 94% of cluster scores above 0. In vitro confirmation showed three CMV-associated chains to be CMV antigen specific. The majority of TCR sequences were rare, yet some public TCRs appeared in many donors. 164 TCR beta chains were listed as cytomegalovirus-associated.

As regards this clone: Its antigen remains unknown.

Profiled with immunoSEQ multiplex PCR; TCRdb holds only in-frame clones, not every one. The data contain approximately 110,000 clones, around 94% of them singletons. The germline CDR1 and CDR2 sequences are MNHEY and SMNVEV (reference sequence). Trimming removed 3 bases from V and 4 bases from J; junction bases left unmatched: 5. The CDR3 is 14 residues long. Specimen: PBMCs. The rearrangement joins TRBV27 to TRBJ1-1; 7 bases map to TRBD1. The clonotype was recovered from a woman aged 18 to 35 in good health and CMV-seronegative. The CDR3: CASSFEGGTTEAFF. The CDR3 coding sequence is TGTGCCAGCAGTTTTGAAGGGGGCACCACTGAAGCTTTCTTT.